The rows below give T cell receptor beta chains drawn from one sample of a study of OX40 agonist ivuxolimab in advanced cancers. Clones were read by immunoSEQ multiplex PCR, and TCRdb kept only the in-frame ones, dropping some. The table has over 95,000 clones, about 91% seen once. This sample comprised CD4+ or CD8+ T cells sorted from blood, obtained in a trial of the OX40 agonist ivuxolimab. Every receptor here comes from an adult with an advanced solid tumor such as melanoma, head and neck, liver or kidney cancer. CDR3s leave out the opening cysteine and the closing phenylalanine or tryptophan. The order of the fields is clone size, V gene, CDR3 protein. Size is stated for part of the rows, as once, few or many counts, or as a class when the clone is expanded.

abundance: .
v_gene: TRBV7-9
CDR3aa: ASRSGTAYEQY

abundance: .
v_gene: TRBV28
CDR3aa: ASSLWAEQY

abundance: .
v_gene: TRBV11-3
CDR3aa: ASSRSSFTSQY

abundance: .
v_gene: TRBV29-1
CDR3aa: SVGLTGGEQY

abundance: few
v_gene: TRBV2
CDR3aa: ASSGEGGNQPQH

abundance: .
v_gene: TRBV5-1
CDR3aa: ASSLGQPAYEQY

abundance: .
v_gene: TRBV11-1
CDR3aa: ASSRTGLAGGSSTDTQY

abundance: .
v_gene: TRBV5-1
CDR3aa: ASSLDQGAYNEQF

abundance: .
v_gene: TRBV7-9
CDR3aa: ASSLGGLAFEQF

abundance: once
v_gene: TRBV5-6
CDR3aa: ASSLTGREVQPQH

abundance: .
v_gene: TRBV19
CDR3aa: ASSIRGRAETQY

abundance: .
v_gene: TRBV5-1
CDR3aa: ASSGAGGTTDTQY

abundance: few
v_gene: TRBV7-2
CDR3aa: ASSTPPSNEQY

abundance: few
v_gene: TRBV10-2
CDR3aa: ASRGQGGYNEQF

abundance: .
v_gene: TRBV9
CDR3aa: ASSGPTTRYNEQF

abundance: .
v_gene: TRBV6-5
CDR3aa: ASSFRTSGSSYEQY

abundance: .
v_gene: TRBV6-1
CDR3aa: ASSEAGANTGELF

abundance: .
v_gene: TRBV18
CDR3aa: ASSLGGGYDTQY

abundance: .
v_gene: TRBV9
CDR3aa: ASSVVAGNTGELF

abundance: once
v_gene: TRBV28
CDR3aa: ASSRTSGASSYEQY

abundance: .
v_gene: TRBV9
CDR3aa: ASSPRAGGSYNEQF

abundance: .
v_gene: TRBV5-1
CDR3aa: ASSFMRDYNEQF

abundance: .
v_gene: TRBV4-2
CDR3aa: ASSQTTGARYNEQF

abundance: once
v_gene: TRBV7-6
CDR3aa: ASSPGTDFYNEQF

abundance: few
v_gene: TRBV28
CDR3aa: ASSMKIIRGDEQY

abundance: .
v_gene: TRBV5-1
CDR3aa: ASSFAEGNTEAF

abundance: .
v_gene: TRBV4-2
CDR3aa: ASSLGPGEAEAF

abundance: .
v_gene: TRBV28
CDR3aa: ASTRTTGRTEAF

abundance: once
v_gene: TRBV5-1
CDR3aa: ASSLGTGRETQY

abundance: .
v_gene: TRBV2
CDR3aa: ASSLGPPQGTQY

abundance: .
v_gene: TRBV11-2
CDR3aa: ASSKQGSNQPQH

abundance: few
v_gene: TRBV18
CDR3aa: ASSRSQSRLNTEAF

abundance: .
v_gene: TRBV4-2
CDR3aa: ASSQAVGGWYEQY

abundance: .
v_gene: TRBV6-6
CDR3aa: ASTKGTVGHQPQH

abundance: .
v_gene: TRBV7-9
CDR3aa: ASSLYGTGRVDYEQY

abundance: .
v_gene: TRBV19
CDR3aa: ATWTVQDYGYT

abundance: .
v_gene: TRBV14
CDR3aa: ASSQGSSGVYNEQF

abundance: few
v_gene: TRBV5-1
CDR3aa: ASSLDQGYSGNTIY

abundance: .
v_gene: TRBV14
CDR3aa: ASSLSGNKGELF

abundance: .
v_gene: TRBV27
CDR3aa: ASSLTGREGYT

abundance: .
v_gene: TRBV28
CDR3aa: ASSPSGVPNTGELF

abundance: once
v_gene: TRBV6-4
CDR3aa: ASSEGVGGGQPQH

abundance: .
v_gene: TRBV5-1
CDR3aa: ASSLKEGPNEQF